These 28 T cell receptor beta chains originate from one sample sequenced in a study of tumour-infiltrating T cells in Burkitt lymphoma (dated by TCRdb to 2020 to 2022). Library method: the immunoSEQ multiplex PCR assay. Not all clones reach the TCRdb copy of this immuneACCESS table, which keeps in-frame sequences only. Checked studies attribute under half of the gap to unresolved V genes and leave the rest unexplained. Within this sample are around 45,000 clones, with approximately 31% of them counted one time only. The leading ten clones occupy roughly 2.6% of the sample. The sample comprised tumor tissue. All receptors come from a human donor with Burkitt lymphoma.

The chain employs TRBV9 and TRBJ1-1; D not resolved. Germline V gene sequence: CDR1 SGDLS, CDR2 YYNGEE. V lost 6 bases and J 0 bases, leaving 9 bases between the germline ends. This CDR3 contains 13 residues. The CDR3 DNA reads TGTGCCAGCACGAGGAACATGAACACTGAAGCTTTCTTT. It yields the protein CASTRNMNTEAFF.

The rearrangement uses TRBV4-1 and TRBJ2-2; D is tentatively TRBD1 or TRBD2 (6 bases each). The CDR3 covers 15 residues. The V and J ends lost 4 bases and 7 bases respectively, with 16 bases between them. The V gene's germline CDR1 is MGHRA and CDR2 YSYEKL. The CDR3 loop reads CASSPTEGGHGELFF. In nucleotides, the CDR3 is TGCGCCAGCAGCCCAACGGAGGGGGGCCACGGGGAGCTGTTTTTT.

CDR3 sequence: CASSLAREKNTEAFF. The CDR3 DNA follows: TGCGCCAGCAGCTTGGCCAGGGAAAAGAACACTGAAGCTTTCTTT. This chain uses TRBV5-1 with TRBJ1-1, with D perhaps TRBD1 (5 bases). The CDR3 contains 15 residues. Trimming pared 0 bases from V and 1 base from J, leaving 10 bases between. The germline V gene encodes CDR1 SGHRS and CDR2 YFSETQ.

The chain recombines TRBV7-8 with TRBJ2-3; TRBD1 matches at 7 bases. V dropped 3 bases and J dropped 3; count of bases not matched to a gene: 15. CDR1 and CDR2 (germline): SGHVS, FQNEAQ. The length of the CDR3 is 18 residues. Here the CDR3 reads CASSFSSLTGMNTDTQYF. The CDR3 DNA reads as TGTGCCAGCAGCTTCTCCTCTTTGACAGGGATGAATACAGATACGCAGTATTTT.

The rearrangement joins TRBV7-2 to TRBJ2-3, with TRBD2 matching over 10 bases. This CDR3 spans 16 amino acids. Germline assignment: CDR1 SGHTA and CDR2 FQGNSA. V was pared by 7 bases and J by 8 bases, with 15 bases of the junction left unmatched. CDR3 nucleotide sequence: TGTGCCAGCAAAGATAGCGGGGGGCTCGGCCAGGGTACGCAGTATTTT. It translates to CASKDSGGLGQGTQYF.

This clone was seen only a few times. This sequence joins TRBV25-1 and TRBJ2-3, with TRBD2 identical over 12 bases. Germline-derived CDR1 and CDR2 are MGHDK and SYGVNS. This CDR3 is 18 amino acids long. V was clipped by 2 bases and J by 2 bases; unmatched bases: 8. CDR3 in amino acids: CASSETVGLAGPTDTQYF. In DNA form, the CDR3 reads TGTGCCAGCAGTGAAACGGTGGGACTAGCGGGTCCCACAGATACGCAGTATTTT.

This clone was picked up a small number of times. This sequence joins TRBV5-1 and TRBJ2-7; maybe TRBD2 (6 bases). The CDR3 sequence is 18 residues long. Germline V gene sequence: CDR1 SGHRS, CDR2 YFSETQ. V gave up 1 base and J gave up 2 bases, with 22 bases separating them. This CDR3 reads CASSLRRPGTRETYEQYF. The CDR3 DNA reads as TGCGCCAGCAGCTTGAGGAGGCCCGGGACTCGTGAAACCTACGAGCAGTACTTC.

There are a few counts of this clone. The J gene is TRBJ1-2, the V gene TRBV7-9, with 9 bases identical to TRBD1. The germline gives CDR1 SEHNR, CDR2 FQNEAQ (reference sequence). The CDR3 length is 15 residues. With V trimmed by 5 bases and J by 2 bases, 6 bases remained unmatched. In nucleotides, the CDR3 is TGTGCCAGCAGCGCGTACAGGGGGCGCAACTATGGCTACACCTTC. Protein: CASSAYRGRNYGYTF. The whole variable domain, filled in from reference TRBV7-9 and TRBJ1-2, reads DTGVSQNPRHKITKRGQNVTFRCDPISEHNRLYWYRQTLGQGPEFLTYFQNEAQLEKSRLLSDRFSAERPKGSFSTLEIQRTEQGDSAMYLCASSAYRGRNYGYTFGSGTRLTVV.

V usage is TRBV5-6 and J usage is TRBJ2-5; the D is unclear. CDR1 SGHDT and CDR2 YYEEEE come from the germline V gene. V was pared by 2 bases and J by 2 bases, with 7 bases between. CDR3 length: 13 residues. The CDR3 DNA is TGTGCCAGCAGCTTTTGGGTACAAGAGACCCAGTACTTC. This sequence encodes CASSFWVQETQYF. The whole variable domain, filled in from reference TRBV5-6 and TRBJ2-5, reads DAGVTQSPTHLIKTRGQQVTLRCSPKSGHDTVSWYQQALGQGPQFIFQYYEEEERQRGNFPDRFSGHQFPNYSSELNVNALLLGDSALYLCASSFWVQETQYFGPGTRLLVL.

A few counts support this clone. The CDR3: CASSLAGRRGEKLFF. The CDR3 DNA sequence: TGTGCCAGCAGCTTGGCAGGGAGGAGGGGTGAAAAACTGTTTTTT. This sequence joins TRBV5-6 and TRBJ1-4; TRBD1 might be the D (5 bases). The CDR3 runs to 15 residues. Germline CDR1 reads SGHDT; CDR2 reads YYEEEE. V was shortened by 0 bases and J by 7 bases, with 13 bases between the two germline ends.

This clone occurred a few times. This chain links TRBV19 with TRBJ1-6, with D hard to call. Germline CDR1 is LNHDA and CDR2 is SQIVND (reference sequence). Trimming removed 3 bases from V and 15 bases from J, with 21 bases in between. The CDR3 is made up of 15 amino acids. The DNA of the CDR3 is TGTGCCAGTAGTATCGCTGGGATCGGGCTTGTACTCCTCCACTTT. It codes for CASSIAGIGLVLLHF. The full variable domain, completed using reference TRBV19 and TRBJ1-6, is DGGITQSPKYLFRKEGQNVTLSCEQNLNHDAMYWYRQDPGQGLRLIYYSQIVNDFQKGDIAEGYSVSREKKESFPLTVTSAQKNPTAFYLCASSIAGIGLVLLHFGNGTRLTVT.

In this sample, this clone turned up a few times. J is TRBJ1-1 and V is TRBV5-6; no definite D call. CDR1 SGHDT and CDR2 YYEEEE come from the germline V gene. Deletions cut 0 bases from V and 5 bases from J, with 5 bases between. This CDR3 region has 12 residues. The CDR3 loop reads CASSLGQTEAFF. For the CDR3, the DNA is TGTGCCAGCAGCTTGGGGCAGACTGAAGCTTTCTTT.

V gene TRBV7-9 combines with J gene TRBJ2-3; D not certain. Germline V gene sequence: CDR1 SEHNR, CDR2 FQNEAQ (reference sequence). The CDR3 contains 14 residues. Trimming took 4 bases from V and 3 from J, leaving 11 bases between them. The CDR3 spells CASSSLGSTDTQYF. The CDR3 DNA reads as TGTGCCAGCAGCTCCTTAGGCAGTACAGATACGCAGTATTTT.

This clone occurred a few times. V and J are TRBV2 and TRBJ1-3; the D is unclear. V was cut by 3 bases and J by 9 bases, with 18 bases left in between. CDR3 length: 15 amino acids. CDR1 and CDR2 from the germline V gene are SNHLY and FYNNEI. CDR3 nucleotide sequence: TGTGCCAGCAGTGAGCTTCCCTCCTCGGTTAGCACCATATATTTT. It is translated as CASSELPSSVSTIYF.

CDR3 coding DNA: TGTGCCATCAGGGGACAGGGGAGCTCCTACAATGAGCAGTTCTTC. Translated, it gives CAIRGQGSSYNEQFF. The chain joins TRBV10-3 to TRBJ2-1; 10 nucleotides align to TRBD1. Looked up from germline, CDR1 is ENHRY and CDR2 is SYGVKD. V dropped 6 bases and J dropped 0; count of bases not matched to a gene: 2. CDR3 length equals 15 residues.

This CDR3 is CASSLGTGRETQYF. The CDR3 region has the DNA TGTGCCAGCAGCTTAGGGACAGGGAGAGAGACCCAGTACTTC. The chain carries TRBV5-4 and TRBJ2-5; TRBD1 agrees at 9 bases. J gave up 4 bases and V 2 bases, and 3 bases lay outside the gene matches. The CDR3 has 14 amino acids. CDR1 and CDR2 (germline): SGHNT, YYREEE (reference sequence).

The V call is TRBV27, the J call TRBJ1-2; D gene unclear. This CDR3 comprises 14 residues. Germline V gene lookup returns CDR1 MNHEY and CDR2 SMNVEV (reference sequence). V lost 4 bases, J lost 2 bases, and 11 bases lay in between. This CDR3 is CASSWAGPNYGYTF. The CDR3 DNA reads as TGTGCCAGCAGTTGGGCGGGTCCAAACTATGGCTACACCTTC.

This chain links TRBV28 with TRBJ1-3; no clear D. Trimming cost V 5 bases and J 0 bases, with 14 bases left between them. The CDR3 spans 16 residues. Germline V gene sequence: CDR1 MDHEN, CDR2 SYDVKM. CDR3 in amino acids: CASSPTGRSSGNTIYF. The CDR3 coding sequence is TGTGCCAGCAGTCCAACTGGACGGTCCTCTGGAAACACCATATATTTT.

The chain uses TRBV10-3 and TRBJ2-3; TRBD2 matches 7 bases. Germline V gene sequence: CDR1 ENHRY, CDR2 SYGVKD. Trimming at V came to 8 bases and at J to 5 bases, leaving 7 bases not matched to a gene. The CDR3 sequence is 13 residues long. The CDR3 DNA reads as TGTGCCATCTCTCTTGGGGAGGGAGATACGCAGTATTTT. Translating it yields CAISLGEGDTQYF.

In this sample, this clone turned up a few times. The J gene is TRBJ2-3, the V gene TRBV5-1; D not resolved. Germline CDR1 reads SGHRS; CDR2 reads YFSETQ. This CDR3 has 12 amino acids. The V gene lost 3 bases and the J gene lost 3 bases, with 5 bases spanning the gap. For the CDR3, the DNA is TGCGCCAGCAGCTCGATGACAGATACGCAGTATTTT. This translates into CASSSMTDTQYF.

The chain has TRBV19 and TRBJ1-5; possible D gene TRBD1, 6 bases. Germline assignment: CDR1 LNHDA and CDR2 SQIVND (reference sequence). Trimming removed 4 bases at V and 7 bases at J, with 11 bases between. This CDR3 comprises 13 residues. DNA of the CDR3: TGTGCCAGTAGTACAGGGGTGGACCAGCCCCAGCATTTT. Residues: CASSTGVDQPQHF. Looking up the rest from reference TRBV19 and TRBJ1-5 gives the full variable domain: DGGITQSPKYLFRKEGQNVTLSCEQNLNHDAMYWYRQDPGQGLRLIYYSQIVNDFQKGDIAEGYSVSREKKESFPLTVTSAQKNPTAFYLCASSTGVDQPQHFGDGTRLSIL.

The chain uses TRBV7-9 and TRBJ2-5; no clear D. Germline-derived CDR1 and CDR2 are SEHNR and FQNEAQ (reference sequence). CDR3 length: 12 residues. V was shortened by 5 bases and J by 4 bases, with 8 bases between the two germline ends. The CDR3 is CASSPALETQYF. In DNA form, the CDR3 reads TGTGCCAGCAGCCCGGCCCTAGAGACCCAGTACTTC.

This clone came up a few times. This chain connects TRBV5-1 to TRBJ1-2; TRBD1 agrees at 7 bases. The germline gives CDR1 SGHRS, CDR2 YFSETQ. The CDR3 totals 13 residues. J gave up 3 bases and V 3 bases, and 2 bases lay outside the gene matches. Written as DNA, the CDR3 is TGCGCCAGCAGCTGGGACAGCGACTATGGCTACACCTTC. Protein: CASSWDSDYGYTF.

This clone appeared a few times. This rearrangement joins TRBV6-6 to TRBJ1-3; 9 bases map to TRBD1. J was trimmed by 0 bases and V by 6 bases; bases with no gene match: 6. This CDR3 is built from 16 residues. Germline assignment: CDR1 MNHNY and CDR2 SVGAGI (reference sequence). The DNA of the CDR3 is TGTGCCAGCAGAACAGGGGGCGCATCCTCTGGAAACACCATATATTTT. Its translation is CASRTGGASSGNTIYF.

This clone was detected only a few times. The gene calls are TRBV11-2 and TRBJ2-1; no firm D call. V shed 4 bases and J shed 6 bases, with 22 bases lying between them. From germline, CDR1 is SGHAT and CDR2 FQNNGV. This CDR3 has 17 amino acids. Here the CDR3 DNA reads TGTGCCAGCAGCTCCAGGTACCTTGGAGAGGTGGGCAATGAGCAGTTCTTC. Encoded protein: CASSSRYLGEVGNEQFF.

This clone was detected a few times. The CDR3: CASSLAPGWGRGYTF. The CDR3 nucleotides are TGTGCCAGCAGCCTCGCCCCGGGCTGGGGAAGGGGCTACACCTTC. The chain couples TRBV5-6 to TRBJ1-2; no clear D gene. The CDR3 is made up of 15 amino acids. Per the germline V gene, CDR1 is SGHDT and CDR2 is YYEEEE. V was shortened by 4 bases and J by 8 bases, with 21 bases between the two germline ends.

This clone was counted a single time. The chain joins TRBV18 to TRBJ2-3; tentatively, D is TRBD2 (5 bases). The germline V gene encodes CDR1 KGHSH and CDR2 LQKENI. The length of the CDR3 is 14 residues. V dropped 3 bases and J dropped 2 bases, with 9 bases sitting between them. The CDR3 DNA is TGTGCCAGCTCACCCTCGGAGGCCACAGATACGCAGTATTTT. The encoded protein is CASSPSEATDTQYF.

This clone was seen a handful of times. The J gene is TRBJ1-5, the V gene TRBV19; 8 positions match TRBD1. Per germline, CDR1 LNHDA and CDR2 SQIVND (reference sequence). CDR3 length: 15 amino acids. Trimming at V came to 5 bases and at J to 4 bases, leaving 7 bases not matched to a gene. The CDR3, as DNA: TGTGCCAGTAGTGTGGGACAGGCACCAAATCAGCCCCAGCATTTT. It specifies CASSVGQAPNQPQHF.